This T cell receptor beta chain was recorded in a study of shared clonotypes between healthy human individuals. Trimming removed 6 bases at V and 6 bases at J, with 15 bases between. Per germline, CDR1 SQVTM and CDR2 ANQGSEA. The CDR3 length is 13 residues. Some clones are missing from TCRdb's copy, which holds only in-frame ones; the method was immunoSEQ multiplex PCR. The data hold approximately 470,000 clones, with about 84% observed a single time. Details on this clone: Since a far larger clone is one base different, this is likely a read error.

The sample was PBMCs. The sequence derives from a woman in her 40s in good health. Some clones in this sample may be carry-over from other donors' samples. The rearrangement links TRBV29-1 to TRBJ2-1; weak D call: TRBD1 (6 bases). The CDR3 DNA reads TGCAGCGTCGGGACATGGGTGGTCAATGAGCAGTTCTTC. This sequence encodes CSVGTWVVNEQFF.